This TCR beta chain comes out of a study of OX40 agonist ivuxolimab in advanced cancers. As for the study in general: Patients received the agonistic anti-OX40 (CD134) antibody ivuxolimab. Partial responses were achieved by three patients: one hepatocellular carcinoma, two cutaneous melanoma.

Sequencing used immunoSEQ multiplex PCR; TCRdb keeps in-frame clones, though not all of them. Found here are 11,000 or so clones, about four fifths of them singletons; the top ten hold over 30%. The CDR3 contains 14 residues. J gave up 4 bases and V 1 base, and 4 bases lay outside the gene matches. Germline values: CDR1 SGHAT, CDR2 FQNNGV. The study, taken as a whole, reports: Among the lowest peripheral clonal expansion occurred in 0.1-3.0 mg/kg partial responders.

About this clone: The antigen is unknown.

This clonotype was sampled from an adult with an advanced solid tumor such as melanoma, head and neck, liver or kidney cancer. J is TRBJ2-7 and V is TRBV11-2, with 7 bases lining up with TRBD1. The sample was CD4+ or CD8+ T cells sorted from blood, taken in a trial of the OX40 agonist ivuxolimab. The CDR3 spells CASSLVDRKYEQYF. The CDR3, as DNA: TGTGCCAGCAGCTTAGTGGACAGGAAATACGAGCAGTACTTC.